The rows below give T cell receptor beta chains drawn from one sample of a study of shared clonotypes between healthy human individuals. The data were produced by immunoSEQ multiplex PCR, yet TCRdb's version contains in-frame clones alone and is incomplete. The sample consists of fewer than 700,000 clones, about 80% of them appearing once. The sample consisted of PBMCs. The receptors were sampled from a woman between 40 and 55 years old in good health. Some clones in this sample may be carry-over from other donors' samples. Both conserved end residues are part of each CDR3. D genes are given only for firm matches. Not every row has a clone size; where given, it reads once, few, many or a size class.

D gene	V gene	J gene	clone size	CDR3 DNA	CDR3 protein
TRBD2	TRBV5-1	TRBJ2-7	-	TGCGCCAGCAGCTTGTTAACGGGGGGAGCAAGGTCCTACGAGCAGTACTTC	CASSLLTGGARSYEQYF
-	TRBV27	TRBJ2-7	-	TGTGCCAGCAGCCCGGTGGCGGGTTACGAGCAGTACTTC	CASSPVAGYEQYF
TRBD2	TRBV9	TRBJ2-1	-	TGTGCCAGCAGCGGACTAGCGGGTACCTACAATGAGCAGTTCTTC	CASSGLAGTYNEQFF
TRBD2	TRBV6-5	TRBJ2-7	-	TGTGCCAGCAACTCGGGACTACATAGCGAGCAGTACTTC	CASNSGLHSEQYF
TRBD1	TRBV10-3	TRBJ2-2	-	TGTGCCATCAGTGAGTCGAATCCGGGACAGTCCACCGGGGAGCTGTTTTTT	CAISESNPGQSTGELFF
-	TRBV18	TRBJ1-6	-	TGTGCCAGCTCAGCTTCGCCCTCTTTTTCACCCCTCCACTTT	CASSASPSFSPLHF
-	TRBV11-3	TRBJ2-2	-	TGTGCCAGCAGCTTAGTCGGCACGGCCGGGGAGCTGTTTTTT	CASSLVGTAGELFF
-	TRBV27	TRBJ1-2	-	TGTGCCAGCAGTTTATCCCACAATAACTATGGCTACACCTTC	CASSLSHNNYGYTF
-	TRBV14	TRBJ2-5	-	TGTGCCAGCAGCTTTCAGTCAGGGGTACAAGAGACCCAGTACTTC	CASSFQSGVQETQYF
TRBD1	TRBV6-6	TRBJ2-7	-	TGTGCCAGCAGTCACCCCAGGGGGTTGGGGGCAGGAGAGCAGTACTTC	CASSHPRGLGAGEQYF
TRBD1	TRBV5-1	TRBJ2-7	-	TGCGCCAGCAGCTTGGGGACAGGGGCGTACGAGCAGTACTTC	CASSLGTGAYEQYF
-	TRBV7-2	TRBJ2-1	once	TGTGCCAGCAGCTTTACAGGGAACCATGAGCAGTTCTTC	CASSFTGNHEQFF
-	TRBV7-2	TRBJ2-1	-	TGTGCCAGCAGCTTCTTCTGGACAGCCTCCTACAATGAGCAGTTCTTC	CASSFFWTASYNEQFF
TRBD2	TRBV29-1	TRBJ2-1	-	TGCAGCGCTCAGCGGGAGAAATATCATGAGCAGTTCTTC	CSAQREKYHEQFF
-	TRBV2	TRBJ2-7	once	TGTGCCAGCAGACCCCGCGGGGGCTCCGACGAGCAGTACTTC	CASRPRGGSDEQYF
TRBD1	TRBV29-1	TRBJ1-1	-	TGCAGCGCCGGGACAGGGGGCACTGAAGCTTTCTTT	CSAGTGGTEAFF
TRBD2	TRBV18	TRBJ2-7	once	TGTGCCAGCTCACCACCGAGCGGGAGTCATGGGTACGAGCAGTACTTC	CASSPPSGSHGYEQYF
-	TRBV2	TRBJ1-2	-	TGTGCCAGCAGGGGGGGCCCACAAGGGAACTATGGCTACACCTTC	CASRGGPQGNYGYTF
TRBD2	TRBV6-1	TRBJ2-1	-	TGTGCCAGCAGTAATGGACTAGAAGGGTATGAGCAGTTCTTC	CASSNGLEGYEQFF
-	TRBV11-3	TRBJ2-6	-	TGTGCCAGCAGCTTAGATGTGGAATCTGGGGCCAACGTCCTGACTTTC	CASSLDVESGANVLTF
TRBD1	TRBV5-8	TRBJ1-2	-	TGTGCCAGCAGCTTGGGCAGGGGGCTTGATGGCTACACCTTC	CASSLGRGLDGYTF
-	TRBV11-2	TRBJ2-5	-	TGTGCCAGCAGCCCCGGACTTGAAGAGACCCAGTACTTC	CASSPGLEETQYF